This TCR beta chain was documented in a study of blood T cell repertoires in COVID-19. Sequenced by immunoSEQ multiplex PCR; TCRdb stores in-frame clones only, minus some. Of 150,000 to 200,000 clones in the sample, 75% to 95% were seen once. V was shortened by 5 bases and J by 0 bases, with 11 bases between the two germline ends. This CDR3 has 14 residues. Germline values: CDR1 SGHRS, CDR2 YFSETQ. The clonotype originates from a man over 45 with acute or convalescent COVID-19. The sample taken for sequencing was peripheral blood. This chain links TRBV5-1 with TRBJ1-2; D call uncertain. The CDR3 protein is CASRRGRANYGYTF. Here the CDR3 DNA reads TGCGCCAGCAGGCGAGGGAGAGCTAACTATGGCTACACCTTC.